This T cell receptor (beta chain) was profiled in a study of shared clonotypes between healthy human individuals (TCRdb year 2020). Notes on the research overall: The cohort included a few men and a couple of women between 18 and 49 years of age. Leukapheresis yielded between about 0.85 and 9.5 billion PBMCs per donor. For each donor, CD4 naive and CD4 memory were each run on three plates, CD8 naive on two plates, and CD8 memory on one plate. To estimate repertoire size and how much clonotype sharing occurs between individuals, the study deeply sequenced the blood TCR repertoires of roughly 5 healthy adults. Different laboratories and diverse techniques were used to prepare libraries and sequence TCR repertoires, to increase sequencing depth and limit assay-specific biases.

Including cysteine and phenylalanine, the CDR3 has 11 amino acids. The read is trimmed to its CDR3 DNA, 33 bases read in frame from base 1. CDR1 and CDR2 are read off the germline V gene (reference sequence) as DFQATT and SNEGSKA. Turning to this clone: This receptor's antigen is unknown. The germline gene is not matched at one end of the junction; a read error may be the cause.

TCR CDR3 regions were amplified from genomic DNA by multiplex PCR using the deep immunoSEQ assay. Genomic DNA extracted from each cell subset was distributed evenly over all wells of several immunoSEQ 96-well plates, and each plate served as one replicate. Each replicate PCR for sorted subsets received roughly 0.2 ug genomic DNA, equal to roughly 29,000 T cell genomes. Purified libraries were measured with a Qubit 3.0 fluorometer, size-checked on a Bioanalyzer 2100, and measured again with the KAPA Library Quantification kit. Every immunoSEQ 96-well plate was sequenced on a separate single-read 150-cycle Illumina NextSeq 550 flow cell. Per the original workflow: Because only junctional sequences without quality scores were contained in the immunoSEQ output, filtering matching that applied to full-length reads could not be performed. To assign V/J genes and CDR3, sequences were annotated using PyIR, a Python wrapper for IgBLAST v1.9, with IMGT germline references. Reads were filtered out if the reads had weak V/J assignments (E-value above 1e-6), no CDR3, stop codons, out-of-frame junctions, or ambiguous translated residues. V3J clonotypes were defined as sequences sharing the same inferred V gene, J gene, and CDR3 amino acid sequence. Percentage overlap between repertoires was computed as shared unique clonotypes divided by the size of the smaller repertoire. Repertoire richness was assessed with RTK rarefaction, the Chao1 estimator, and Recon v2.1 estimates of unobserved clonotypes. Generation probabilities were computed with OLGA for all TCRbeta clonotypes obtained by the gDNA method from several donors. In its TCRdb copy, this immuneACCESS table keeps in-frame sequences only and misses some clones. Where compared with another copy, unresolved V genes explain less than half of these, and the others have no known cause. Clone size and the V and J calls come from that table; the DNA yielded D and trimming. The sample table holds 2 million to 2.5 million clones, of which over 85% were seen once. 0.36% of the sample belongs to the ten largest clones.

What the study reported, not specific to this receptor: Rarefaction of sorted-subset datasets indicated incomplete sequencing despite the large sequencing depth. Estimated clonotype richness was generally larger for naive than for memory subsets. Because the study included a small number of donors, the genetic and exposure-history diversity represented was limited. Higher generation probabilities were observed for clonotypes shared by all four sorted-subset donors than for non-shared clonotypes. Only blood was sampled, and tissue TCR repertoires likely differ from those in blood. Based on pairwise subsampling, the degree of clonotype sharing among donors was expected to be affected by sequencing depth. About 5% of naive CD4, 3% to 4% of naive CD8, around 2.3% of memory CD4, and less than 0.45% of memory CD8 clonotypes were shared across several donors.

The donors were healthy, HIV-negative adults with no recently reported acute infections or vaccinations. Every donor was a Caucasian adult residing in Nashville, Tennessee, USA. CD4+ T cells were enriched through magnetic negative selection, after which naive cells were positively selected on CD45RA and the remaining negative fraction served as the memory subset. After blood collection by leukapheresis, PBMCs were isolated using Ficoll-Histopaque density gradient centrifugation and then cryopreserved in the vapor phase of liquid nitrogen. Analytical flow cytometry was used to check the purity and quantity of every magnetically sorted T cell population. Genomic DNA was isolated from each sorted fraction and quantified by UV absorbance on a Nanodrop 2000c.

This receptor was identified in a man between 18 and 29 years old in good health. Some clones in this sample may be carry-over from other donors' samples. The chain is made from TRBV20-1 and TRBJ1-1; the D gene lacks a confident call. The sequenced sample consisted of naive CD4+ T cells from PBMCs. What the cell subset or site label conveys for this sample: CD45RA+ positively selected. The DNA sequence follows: TGTAGTGGGCGGGATACCACTGAAGCTTTCTTT. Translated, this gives CSGRDTTEAFF.